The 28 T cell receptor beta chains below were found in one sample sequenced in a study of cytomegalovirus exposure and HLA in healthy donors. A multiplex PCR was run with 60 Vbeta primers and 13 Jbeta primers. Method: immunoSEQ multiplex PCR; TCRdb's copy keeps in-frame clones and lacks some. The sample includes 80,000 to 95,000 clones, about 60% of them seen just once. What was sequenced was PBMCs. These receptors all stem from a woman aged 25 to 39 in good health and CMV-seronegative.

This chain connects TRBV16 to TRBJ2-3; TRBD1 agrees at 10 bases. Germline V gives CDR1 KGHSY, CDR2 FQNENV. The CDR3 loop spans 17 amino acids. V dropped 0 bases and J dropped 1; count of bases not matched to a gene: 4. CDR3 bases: TGTGCCAGCAGCCAATCCACCGGGACAGGGGGCACAGATACGCAGTATTTT. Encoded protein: CASSQSTGTGGTDTQYF.

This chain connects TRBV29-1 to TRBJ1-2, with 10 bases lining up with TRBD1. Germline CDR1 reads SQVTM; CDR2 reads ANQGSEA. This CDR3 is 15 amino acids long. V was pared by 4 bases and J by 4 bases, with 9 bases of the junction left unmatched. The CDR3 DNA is TGCAGCGTTGCATCGGGACAGGGGAGGGGCTATGGCTACACCTTC. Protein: CSVASGQGRGYGYTF. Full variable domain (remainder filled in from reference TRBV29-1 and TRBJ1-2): SAVISQKPSRDICQRGTSLTIQCQVDSQVTMMFWYRQQPGQSLTLIATANQGSEATYESGFVIDKFPISRPNLTFSTLTVSNMSPEDSSIYLCSVASGQGRGYGYTFGSGTRLTVV.

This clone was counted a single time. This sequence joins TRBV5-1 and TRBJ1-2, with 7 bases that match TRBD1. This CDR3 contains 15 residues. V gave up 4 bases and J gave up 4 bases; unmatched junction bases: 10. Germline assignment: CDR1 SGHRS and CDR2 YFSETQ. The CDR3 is CASSPTGLSSYGYTF. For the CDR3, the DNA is TGCGCCAGCAGCCCGACAGGGCTCAGCTCCTATGGCTACACCTTC.

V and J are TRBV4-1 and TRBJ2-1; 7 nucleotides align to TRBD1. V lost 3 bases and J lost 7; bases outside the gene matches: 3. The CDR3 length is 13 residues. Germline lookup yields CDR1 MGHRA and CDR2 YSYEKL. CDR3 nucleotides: TGCGCCAGCAGCCAGCGCAGGGGGAATGAGCAGTTCTTC. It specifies CASSQRRGNEQFF.

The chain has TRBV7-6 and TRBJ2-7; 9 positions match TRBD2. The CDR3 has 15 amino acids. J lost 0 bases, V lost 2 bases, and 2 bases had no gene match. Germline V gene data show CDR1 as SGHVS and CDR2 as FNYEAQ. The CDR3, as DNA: TGTGCCAGCAGCTTATTAGCGGGAGTCTCCTACGAGCAGTACTTC. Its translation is CASSLLAGVSYEQYF.

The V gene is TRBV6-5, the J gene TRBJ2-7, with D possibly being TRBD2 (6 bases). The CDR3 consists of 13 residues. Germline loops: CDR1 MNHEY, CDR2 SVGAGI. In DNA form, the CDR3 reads TGTGGGGTGGGCGGGGCGAACTCCTACGAGCAGTACTTC. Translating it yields CGVGGANSYEQYF.

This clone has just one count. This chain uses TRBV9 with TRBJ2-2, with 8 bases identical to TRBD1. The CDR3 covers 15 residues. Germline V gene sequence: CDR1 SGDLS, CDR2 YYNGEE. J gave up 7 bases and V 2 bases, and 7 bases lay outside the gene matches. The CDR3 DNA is TGTGCCAGCAGCGTGGTTCAGGGGGCGAACGGGGAGCTGTTTTTT. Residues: CASSVVQGANGELFF.

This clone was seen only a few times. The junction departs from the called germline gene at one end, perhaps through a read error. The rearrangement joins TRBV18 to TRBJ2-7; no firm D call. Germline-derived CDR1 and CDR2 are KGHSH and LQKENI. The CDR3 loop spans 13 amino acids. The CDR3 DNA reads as TGTGCCAGCTCACCGCTGGAAACCTACGAGGAGTACTTC. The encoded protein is CASSPLETYEEYF.

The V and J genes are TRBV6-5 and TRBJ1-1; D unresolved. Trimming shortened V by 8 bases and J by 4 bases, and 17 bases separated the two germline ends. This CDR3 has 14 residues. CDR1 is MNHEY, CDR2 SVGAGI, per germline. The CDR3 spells CASRPGPVGTEAFF. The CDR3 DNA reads TGTGCCAGCCGTCCGGGTCCCGTGGGCACTGAAGCTTTCTTT.

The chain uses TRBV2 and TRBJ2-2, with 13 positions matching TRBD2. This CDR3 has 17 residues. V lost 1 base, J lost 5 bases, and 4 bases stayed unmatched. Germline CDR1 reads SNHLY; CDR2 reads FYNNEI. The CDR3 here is CASSEVSLAGGTGELFF. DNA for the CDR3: TGTGCCAGCAGTGAAGTGTCACTAGCGGGAGGGACCGGGGAGCTGTTTTTT.

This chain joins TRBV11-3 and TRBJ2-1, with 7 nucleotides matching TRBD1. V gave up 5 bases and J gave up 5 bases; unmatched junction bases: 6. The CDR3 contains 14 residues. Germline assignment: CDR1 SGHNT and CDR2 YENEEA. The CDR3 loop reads CASSMDRIDNEQFF. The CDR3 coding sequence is TGTGCCAGCAGCATGGACAGGATTGACAATGAGCAGTTCTTC.

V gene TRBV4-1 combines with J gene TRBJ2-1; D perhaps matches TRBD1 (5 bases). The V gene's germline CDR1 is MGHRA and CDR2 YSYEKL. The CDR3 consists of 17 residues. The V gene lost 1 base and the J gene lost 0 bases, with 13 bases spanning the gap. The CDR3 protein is CASSQVVSQVSYNEQFF. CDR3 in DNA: TGCGCCAGCAGCCAAGTAGTTTCACAGGTCTCCTACAATGAGCAGTTCTTC.

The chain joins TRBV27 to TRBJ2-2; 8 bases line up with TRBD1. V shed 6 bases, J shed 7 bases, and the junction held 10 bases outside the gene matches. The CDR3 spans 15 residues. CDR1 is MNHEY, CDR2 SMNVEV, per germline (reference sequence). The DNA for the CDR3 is TGTGCCAGCAGGGGGAACAGGGGGAAGGGCGGGGAGCTGTTTTTT. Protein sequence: CASRGNRGKGGELFF.

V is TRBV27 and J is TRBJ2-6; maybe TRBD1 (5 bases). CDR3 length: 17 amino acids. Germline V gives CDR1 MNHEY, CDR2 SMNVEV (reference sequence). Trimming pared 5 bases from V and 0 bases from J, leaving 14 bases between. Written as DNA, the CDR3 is TGTGCCAGCAGTCCTTGGACACCCCCCTCTGGGGCCAACGTCCTGACTTTC. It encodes CASSPWTPPSGANVLTF.

The chain's CDR3 is CASSTGIAGSYEQYF. The CDR3 DNA reads TGTGCCAGTAGTACCGGGATAGCGGGGTCCTACGAGCAGTACTTC. V usage is TRBV19 and J usage is TRBJ2-7, with TRBD2 identical over 8 bases. The CDR3 loop spans 15 amino acids. CDR1 is LNHDA and CDR2 is SQIVND in the germline V gene (reference sequence). J was trimmed by 1 base and V by 4 bases; bases with no gene match: 6.

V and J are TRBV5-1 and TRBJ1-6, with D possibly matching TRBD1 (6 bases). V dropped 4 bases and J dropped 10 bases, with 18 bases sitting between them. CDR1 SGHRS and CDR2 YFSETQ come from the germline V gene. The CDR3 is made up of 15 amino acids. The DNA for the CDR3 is TGCGCCAGCAGCCCTAGGTGGCAGGGGATCTCACCCCTCCACTTT. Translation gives CASSPRWQGISPLHF.

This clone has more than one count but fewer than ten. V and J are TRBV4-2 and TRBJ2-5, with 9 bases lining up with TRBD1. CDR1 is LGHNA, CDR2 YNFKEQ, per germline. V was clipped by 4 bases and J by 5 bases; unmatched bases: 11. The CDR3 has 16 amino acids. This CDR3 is CASSLTLRDREETQYF. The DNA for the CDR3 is TGTGCCAGCAGCCTCACCTTACGGGACAGGGAGGAGACCCAGTACTTC.

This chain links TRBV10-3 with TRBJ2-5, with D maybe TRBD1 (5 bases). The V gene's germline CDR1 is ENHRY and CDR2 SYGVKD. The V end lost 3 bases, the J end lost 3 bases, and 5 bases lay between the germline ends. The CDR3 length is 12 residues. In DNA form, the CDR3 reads TGTGCCATCAGTGACAGGGAAGAGACCCAGTACTTC. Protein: CAISDREETQYF.

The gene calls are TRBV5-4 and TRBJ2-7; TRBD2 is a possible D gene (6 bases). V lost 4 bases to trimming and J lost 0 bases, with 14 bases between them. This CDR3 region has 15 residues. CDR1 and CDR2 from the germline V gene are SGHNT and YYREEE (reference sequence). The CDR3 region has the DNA TGTGCCAGCAGCCGAGGGGCGGGAAACTCCTACGAGCAGTACTTC. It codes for CASSRGAGNSYEQYF.

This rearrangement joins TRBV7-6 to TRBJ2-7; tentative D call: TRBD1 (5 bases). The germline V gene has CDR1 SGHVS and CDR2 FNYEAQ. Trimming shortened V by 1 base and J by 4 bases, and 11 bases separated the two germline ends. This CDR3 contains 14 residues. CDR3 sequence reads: CASSLVGSGYEQYF. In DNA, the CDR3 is TGTGCCAGCAGCTTAGTTGGGTCAGGGTACGAGCAGTACTTC.

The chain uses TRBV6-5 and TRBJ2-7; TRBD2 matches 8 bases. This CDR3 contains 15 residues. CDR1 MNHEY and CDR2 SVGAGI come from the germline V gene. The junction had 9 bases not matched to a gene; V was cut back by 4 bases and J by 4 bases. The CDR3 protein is CASSFHTGGIYEQYF. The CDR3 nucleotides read TGTGCCAGCAGTTTTCATACGGGGGGGATATACGAGCAGTACTTC.

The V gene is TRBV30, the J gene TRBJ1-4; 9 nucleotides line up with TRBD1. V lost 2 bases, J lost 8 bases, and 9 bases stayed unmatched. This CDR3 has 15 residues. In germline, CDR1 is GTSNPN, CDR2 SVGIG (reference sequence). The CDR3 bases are TGTGCCTGGAGTCCGACGGACAGGGGTGGCGAAAAACTGTTTTTT. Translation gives CAWSPTDRGGEKLFF. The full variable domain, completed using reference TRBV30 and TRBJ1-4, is SQTIHQWPATLVQPVGSPLSLECTVEGTSNPNLYWYRQAAGRGLQLLFYSVGIGQISSEVPQNLSASRPQDRQFILSSKKLLLSDSGFYLCAWSPTDRGGEKLFFGSGTQLSVL.

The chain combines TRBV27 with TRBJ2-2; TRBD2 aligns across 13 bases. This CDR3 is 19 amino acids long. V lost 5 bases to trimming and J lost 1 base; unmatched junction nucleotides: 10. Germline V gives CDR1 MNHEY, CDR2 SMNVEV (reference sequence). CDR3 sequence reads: CASSPGLAGALWNTGELFF. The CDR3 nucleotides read TGTGCCAGCAGTCCTGGACTAGCGGGAGCGTTGTGGAACACCGGGGAGCTGTTTTTT.

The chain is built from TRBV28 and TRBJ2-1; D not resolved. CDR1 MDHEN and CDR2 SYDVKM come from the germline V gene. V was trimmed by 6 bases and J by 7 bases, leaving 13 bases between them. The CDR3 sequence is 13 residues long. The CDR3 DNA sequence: TGTGCCAGCAGAAAGACAAGCACAAATGAGCAGTTCTTC. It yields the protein CASRKTSTNEQFF.

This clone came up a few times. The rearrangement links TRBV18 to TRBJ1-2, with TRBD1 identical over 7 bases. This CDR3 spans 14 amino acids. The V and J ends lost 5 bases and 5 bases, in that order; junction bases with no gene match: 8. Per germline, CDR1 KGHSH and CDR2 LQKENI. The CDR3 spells CASSDQNRGYGYTF. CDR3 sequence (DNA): TGTGCCAGCTCAGACCAGAACAGGGGTTATGGCTACACCTTC.

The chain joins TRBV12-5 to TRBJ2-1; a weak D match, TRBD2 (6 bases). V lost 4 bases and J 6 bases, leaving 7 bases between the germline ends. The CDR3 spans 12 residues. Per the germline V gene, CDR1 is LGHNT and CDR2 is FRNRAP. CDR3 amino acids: CASGSGSNEQFF. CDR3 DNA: TGTGCTAGTGGTTCCGGGAGCAATGAGCAGTTCTTC.

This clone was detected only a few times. Here the CDR3 DNA reads TGCGCCAGCATGGGGGCGGGGGGTCCCGCAGATACGCAGTATTTT. Translated, it gives CASMGAGGPADTQYF. The rearrangement joins TRBV5-1 to TRBJ2-3, with TRBD2 matching over 8 bases. With V trimmed by 6 bases and J by 4 bases, 10 bases remained unmatched. The CDR3 is 15 residues long. Germline V lookup: CDR1 SGHRS, CDR2 YFSETQ. The entire variable domain, with the rest obtained from reference TRBV5-1 and TRBJ2-3, is as follows: KAGVTQTPRYLIKTRGQQVTLSCSPISGHRSVSWYQQTPGQGLQFLFEYFSETQRNKGNFPGRFSGRQFSNSRSEMNVSTLELGDSALYLCASMGAGGPADTQYFGPGTRLTVL.

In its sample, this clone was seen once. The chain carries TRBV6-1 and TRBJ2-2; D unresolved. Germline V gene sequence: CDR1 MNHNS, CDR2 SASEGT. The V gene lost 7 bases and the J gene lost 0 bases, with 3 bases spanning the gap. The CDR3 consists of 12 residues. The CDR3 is CASTANTGELFF. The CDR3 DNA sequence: TGTGCCAGCACGGCGAACACCGGGGAGCTGTTTTTT.